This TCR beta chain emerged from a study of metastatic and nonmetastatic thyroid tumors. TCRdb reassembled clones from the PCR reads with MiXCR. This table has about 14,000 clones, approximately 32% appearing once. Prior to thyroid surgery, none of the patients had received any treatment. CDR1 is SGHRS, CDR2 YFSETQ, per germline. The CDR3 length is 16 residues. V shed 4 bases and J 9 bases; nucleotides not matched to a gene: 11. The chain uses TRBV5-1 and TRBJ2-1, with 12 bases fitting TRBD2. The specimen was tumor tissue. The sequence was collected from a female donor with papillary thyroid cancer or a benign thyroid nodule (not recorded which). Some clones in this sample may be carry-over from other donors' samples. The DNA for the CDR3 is TGCGCCAGCAGCACCTTAGGACTAGCGGGGCAGGGTGAGCAGTTCTTC. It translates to CASSTLGLAGQGEQFF.